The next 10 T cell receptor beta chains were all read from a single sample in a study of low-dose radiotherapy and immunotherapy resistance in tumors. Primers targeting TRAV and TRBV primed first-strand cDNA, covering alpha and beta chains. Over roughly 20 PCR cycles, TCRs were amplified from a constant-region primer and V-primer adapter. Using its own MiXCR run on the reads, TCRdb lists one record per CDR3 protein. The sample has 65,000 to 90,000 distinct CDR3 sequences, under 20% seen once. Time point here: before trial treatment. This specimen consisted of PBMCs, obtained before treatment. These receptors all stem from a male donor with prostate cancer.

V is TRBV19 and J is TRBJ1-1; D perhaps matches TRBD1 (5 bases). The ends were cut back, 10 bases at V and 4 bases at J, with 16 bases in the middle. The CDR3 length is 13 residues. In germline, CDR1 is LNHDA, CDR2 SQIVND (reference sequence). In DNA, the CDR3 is TGTGCCATCGGCCCGGGGGTGGGCACTGAAGCTTTCTTT. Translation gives CAIGPGVGTEAFF.

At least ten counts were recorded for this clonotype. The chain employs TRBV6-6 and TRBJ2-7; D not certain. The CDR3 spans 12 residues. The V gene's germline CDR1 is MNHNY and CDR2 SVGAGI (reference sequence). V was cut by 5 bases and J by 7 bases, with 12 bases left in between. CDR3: CASSLSSSEQYF. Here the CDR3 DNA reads TGTGCCAGCAGTCTTTCCTCGAGTGAGCAGTACTTC.

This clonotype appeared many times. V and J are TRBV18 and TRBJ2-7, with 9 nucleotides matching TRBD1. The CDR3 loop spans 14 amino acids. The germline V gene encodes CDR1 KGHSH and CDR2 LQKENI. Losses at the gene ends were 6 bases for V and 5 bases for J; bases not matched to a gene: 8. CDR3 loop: CASSLDRGKDEQYF. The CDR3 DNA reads TGTGCCAGCTCCCTCGACAGGGGGAAGGACGAGCAGTACTTC.

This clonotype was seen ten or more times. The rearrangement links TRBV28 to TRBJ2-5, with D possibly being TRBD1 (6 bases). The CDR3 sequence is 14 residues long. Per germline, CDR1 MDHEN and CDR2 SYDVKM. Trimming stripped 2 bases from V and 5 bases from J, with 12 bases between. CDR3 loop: CASSLINRAETQYF. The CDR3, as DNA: TGTGCCAGCAGTTTAATTAACAGGGCGGAGACCCAGTACTTC.

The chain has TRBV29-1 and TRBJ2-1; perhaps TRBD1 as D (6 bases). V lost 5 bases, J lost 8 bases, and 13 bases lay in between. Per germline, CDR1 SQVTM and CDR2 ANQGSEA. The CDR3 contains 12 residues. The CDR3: CSVSRGGHEQFF. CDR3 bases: TGCAGCGTTTCGAGAGGGGGACATGAGCAGTTCTTC.

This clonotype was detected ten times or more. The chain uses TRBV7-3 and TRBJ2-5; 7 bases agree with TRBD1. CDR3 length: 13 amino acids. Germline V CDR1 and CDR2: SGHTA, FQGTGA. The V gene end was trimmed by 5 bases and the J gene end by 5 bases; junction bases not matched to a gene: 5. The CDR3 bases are TGTGCCAGCAGCCTCGGGACAGTGGAGACCCAGTACTTC. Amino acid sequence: CASSLGTVETQYF.

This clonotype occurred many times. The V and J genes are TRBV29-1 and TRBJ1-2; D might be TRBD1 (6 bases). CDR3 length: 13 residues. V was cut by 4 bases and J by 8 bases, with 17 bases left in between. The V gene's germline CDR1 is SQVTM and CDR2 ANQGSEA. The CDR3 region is CSVGWGQGGGYTF. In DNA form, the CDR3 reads TGCAGCGTTGGTTGGGGGCAGGGAGGCGGCTACACCTTC. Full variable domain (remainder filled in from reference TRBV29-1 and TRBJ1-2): SAVISQKPSRDICQRGTSLTIQCQVDSQVTMMFWYRQQPGQSLTLIATANQGSEATYESGFVIDKFPISRPNLTFSTLTVSNMSPEDSSIYLCSVGWGQGGGYTFGSGTRLTVV.

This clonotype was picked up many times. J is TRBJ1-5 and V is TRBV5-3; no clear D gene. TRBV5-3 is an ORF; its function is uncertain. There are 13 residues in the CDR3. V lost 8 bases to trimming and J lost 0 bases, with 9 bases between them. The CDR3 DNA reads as TGTGCCAGCAGTCTCGGTAGCAATCAGCCCCAGCATTTT. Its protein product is CASSLGSNQPQHF.

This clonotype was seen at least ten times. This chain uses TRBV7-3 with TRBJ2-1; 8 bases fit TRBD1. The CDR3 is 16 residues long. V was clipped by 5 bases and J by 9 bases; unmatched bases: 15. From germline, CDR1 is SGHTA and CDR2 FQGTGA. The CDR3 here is CASSTGGRVQFSEQFF. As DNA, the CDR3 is TGTGCCAGCAGCACAGGGGGTAGGGTTCAATTTAGTGAGCAGTTCTTC.

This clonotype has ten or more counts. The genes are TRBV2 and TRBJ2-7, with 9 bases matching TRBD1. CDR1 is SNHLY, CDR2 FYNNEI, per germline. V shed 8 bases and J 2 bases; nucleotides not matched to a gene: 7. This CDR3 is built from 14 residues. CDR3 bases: TGTGCCAGCTTAAGGGACAGGGCTACCTACGAGCAGTACTTC. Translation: CASLRDRATYEQYF.